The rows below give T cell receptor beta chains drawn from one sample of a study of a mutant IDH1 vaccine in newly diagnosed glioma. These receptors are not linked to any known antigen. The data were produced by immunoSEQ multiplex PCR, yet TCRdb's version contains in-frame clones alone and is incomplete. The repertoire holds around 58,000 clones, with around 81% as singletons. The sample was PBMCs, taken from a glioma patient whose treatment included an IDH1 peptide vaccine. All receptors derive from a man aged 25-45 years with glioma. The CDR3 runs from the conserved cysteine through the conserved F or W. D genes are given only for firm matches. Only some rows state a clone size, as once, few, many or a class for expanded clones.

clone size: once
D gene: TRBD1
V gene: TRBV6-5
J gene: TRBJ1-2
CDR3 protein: CASSYDRTGETYGYTF
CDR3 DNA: TGTGCCAGCAGTTACGACAGGACAGGGGAAACCTATGGCTACACCTTC

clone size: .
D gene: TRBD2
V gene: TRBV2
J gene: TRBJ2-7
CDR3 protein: CASSNRLAGGSYEQYF
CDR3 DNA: TGTGCCAGCAGCAACAGACTAGCGGGGGGTAGCTACGAGCAGTACTTC

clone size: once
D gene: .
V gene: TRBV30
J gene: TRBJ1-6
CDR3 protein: CAWSKGPPGNSPLHF
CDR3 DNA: TGTGCCTGGAGTAAGGGTCCTCCTGGGAATTCACCCCTCCACTTT

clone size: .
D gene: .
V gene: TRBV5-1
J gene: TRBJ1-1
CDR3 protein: CASSFGTAVLTEAFF
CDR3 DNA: TGCGCCAGCAGCTTTGGGACGGCGGTGTTGACTGAAGCTTTCTTT

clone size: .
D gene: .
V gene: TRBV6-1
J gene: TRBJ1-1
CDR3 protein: CASSEFGDQAFF
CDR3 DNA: TGTGCCAGCAGTGAATTCGGGGACCAGGCTTTCTTT

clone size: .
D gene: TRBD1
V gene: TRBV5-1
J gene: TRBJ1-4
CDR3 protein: CASSRTGGEKLFF
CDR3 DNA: TGCGCCAGCAGCCGGACAGGAGGGGAAAAACTGTTTTTT

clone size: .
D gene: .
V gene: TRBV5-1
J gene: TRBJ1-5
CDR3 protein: CASSLGDGSNQPQHF
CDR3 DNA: TGCGCCAGCAGCTTAGGCGATGGTAGCAATCAGCCCCAGCATTTT

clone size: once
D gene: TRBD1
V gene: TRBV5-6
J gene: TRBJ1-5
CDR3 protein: CASSGAGGNQPQHF
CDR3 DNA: TGTGCCAGCAGCGGAGCAGGGGGGAATCAGCCCCAGCATTTT

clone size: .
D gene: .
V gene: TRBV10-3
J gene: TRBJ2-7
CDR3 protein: CAISGLTEPYEQYF
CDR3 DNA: TGTGCCATCAGTGGCCTCACGGAACCCTACGAGCAGTACTTC

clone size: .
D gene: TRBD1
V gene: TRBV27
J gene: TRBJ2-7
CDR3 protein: CASSLWTGLYFEQYF
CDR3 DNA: TGTGCCAGCAGTTTGTGGACAGGGTTATATTTCGAGCAGTACTTC

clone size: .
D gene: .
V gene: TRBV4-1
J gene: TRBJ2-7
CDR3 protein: CASSQGQGSYEQYF
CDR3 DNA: TGCGCCAGCAGCCAAGGGCAGGGGAGCTACGAGCAGTACTTC

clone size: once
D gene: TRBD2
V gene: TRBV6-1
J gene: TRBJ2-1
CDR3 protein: CASRGRTSGANEQFF
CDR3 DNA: TGTGCCAGCAGAGGGAGGACTAGCGGGGCCAATGAGCAGTTCTTC

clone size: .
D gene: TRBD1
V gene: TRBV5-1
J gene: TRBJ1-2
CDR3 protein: CASSHGTGFYGYTF
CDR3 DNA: TGCGCCAGCAGCCACGGGACAGGGTTCTATGGCTACACCTTC

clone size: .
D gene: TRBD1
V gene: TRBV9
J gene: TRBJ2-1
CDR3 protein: CASSKGQGATNEQFF
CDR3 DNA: TGTGCCAGCAGCAAGGGGCAGGGGGCGACGAATGAGCAGTTCTTC

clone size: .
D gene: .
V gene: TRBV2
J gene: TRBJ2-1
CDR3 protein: CASNTGYHYNEQFF
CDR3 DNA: TGTGCCAGCAATACGGGATACCACTACAATGAGCAGTTCTTC

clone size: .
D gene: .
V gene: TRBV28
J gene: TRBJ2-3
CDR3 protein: CASSLVGARAHPDTQYF
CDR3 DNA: TGTGCCAGCAGTTTAGTCGGTGCCAGGGCCCACCCAGATACGCAGTATTTT

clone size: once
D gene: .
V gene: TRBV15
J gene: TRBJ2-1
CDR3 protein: CATSRDRSSYNEQFF
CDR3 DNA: TGTGCCACCAGCAGAGACAGGAGCTCCTACAATGAGCAGTTCTTC

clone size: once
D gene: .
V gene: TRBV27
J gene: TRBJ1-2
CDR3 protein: CASSLGRGLGYTF
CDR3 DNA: TGTGCCAGCAGTTTAGGCAGGGGCTTGGGCTACACCTTC

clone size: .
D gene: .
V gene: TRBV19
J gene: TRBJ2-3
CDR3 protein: CASKRDRSPTDTQYF
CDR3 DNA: TGTGCCAGTAAACGGGACCGTTCCCCCACAGATACGCAGTATTTT

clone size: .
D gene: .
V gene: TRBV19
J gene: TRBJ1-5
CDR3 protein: CASSRDTYNQPQHF
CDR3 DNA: TGTGCCAGTAGTAGGGACACGTACAATCAGCCCCAGCATTTT

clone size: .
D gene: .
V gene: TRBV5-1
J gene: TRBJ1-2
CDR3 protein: CASSTEGKTGYTF
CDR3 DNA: TGCGCCAGCAGCACCGAAGGGAAAACCGGCTACACCTTC

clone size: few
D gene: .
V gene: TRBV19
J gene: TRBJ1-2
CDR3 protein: CASSISRGRNYGYTF
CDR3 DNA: TGTGCCAGTAGTATCTCCCGGGGCAGGAACTATGGCTACACCTTC

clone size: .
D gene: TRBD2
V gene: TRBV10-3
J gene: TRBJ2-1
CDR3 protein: CAISVSGAYNEQFF
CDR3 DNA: TGTGCCATCAGTGTTAGCGGGGCCTACAATGAGCAGTTCTTC

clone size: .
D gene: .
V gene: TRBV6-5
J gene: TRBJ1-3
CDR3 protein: CASSYTGGRGNTIYF
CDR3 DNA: TGTGCCAGCAGTTACACTGGGGGCCGTGGAAACACCATATATTTT

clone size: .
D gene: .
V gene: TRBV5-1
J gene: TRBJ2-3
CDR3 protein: CASSLADGSPTDTQYF
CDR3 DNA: TGCGCCAGCAGCTTGGCCGACGGGAGCCCCACAGATACGCAGTATTTT

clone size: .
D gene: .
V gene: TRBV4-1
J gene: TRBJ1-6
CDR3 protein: CASSQDEQGGSYNSPLHF
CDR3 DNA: TGCGCCAGCAGCCAAGATGAACAGGGAGGATCCTATAATTCACCCCTCCACTTT

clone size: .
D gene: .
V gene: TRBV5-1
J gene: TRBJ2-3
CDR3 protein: CASSLDLVTDTQYF
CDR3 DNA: TGCGCCAGCAGCTTGGACCTGGTCACAGATACGCAGTATTTT

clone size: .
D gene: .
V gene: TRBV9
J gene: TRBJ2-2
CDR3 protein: CASRTGNTGELFF
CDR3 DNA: TGTGCCAGCAGAACAGGGAACACCGGGGAGCTGTTTTTT

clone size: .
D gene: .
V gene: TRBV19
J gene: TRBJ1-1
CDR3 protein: CASSRQQGNTEAFF
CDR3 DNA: TGTGCCAGTAGTAGGCAACAGGGGAACACTGAAGCTTTCTTT

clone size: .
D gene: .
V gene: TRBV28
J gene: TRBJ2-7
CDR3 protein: CASSSQKQGLLYEQYF
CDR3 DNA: TGTGCCAGCAGTTCCCAGAAACAGGGACTACTCTACGAGCAGTACTTC

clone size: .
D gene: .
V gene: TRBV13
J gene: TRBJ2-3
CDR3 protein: CASSLGVGGADTQYF
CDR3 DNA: TGTGCCAGCAGCTTAGGGGTAGGTGGGGCCGATACGCAGTATTTT

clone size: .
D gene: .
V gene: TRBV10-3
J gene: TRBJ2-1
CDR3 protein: CAISGVRSSYNEQFF
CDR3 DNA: TGTGCCATCAGTGGGGTCAGGAGCTCCTACAATGAGCAGTTCTTC